This record concerns one T cell receptor (beta chain) sequence. Every donor gave 8.5 to 10 milliliters of peripheral blood. This entry is derived from a study of blood T cells in healthy people across ages. V lost 6 bases to trimming and J lost 4 bases, with 19 bases between them. Per the germline V gene, CDR1 is SGHTA and CDR2 is FQGNSA. The CDR3 is 16 amino acids. PCR was performed a second time for 7 to 11 cycles using a sample-barcoded 5' primer and a J-beta primer mix. Via MiXCR, TCRdb re-called the 5' RACE reads, giving one row per CDR3 protein. The sample includes about 1.7 million distinct CDR3 sequences, 28% of them seen just once.

The chain employs TRBV7-2 and TRBJ2-1; D might be TRBD2 (6 bases). The sample comprised blood. This clonotype originated in a woman between 25 and 40 years old in good health. The CDR3 is CASRSSPGLLYNEQFF. The CDR3 DNA reads as TGTGCCAGCAGATCATCTCCGGGACTCCTGTACAATGAGCAGTTCTTC.